This TCR beta chain was identified in a study of blood T cell repertoires in COVID-19. Under the authors' procedure: Quantification of nucleated cells was approximated via reference gene primer amplification. TCRdb's copy holds only in-frame clones and misses some; the assay was immunoSEQ multiplex PCR. The V and J calls and clone size are taken from that table; D and trimming were inferred from the DNA. The sample gives about 330,000 clones, about 82% of which show up once; under 2% is in the top ten. This CDR3 spans 15 amino acids. Germline CDR1 reads LGHNA; CDR2 reads YNFKEQ. V lost 0 bases, J lost 5 bases, and 13 bases lay in between.

This clonotype was obtained from a woman in her fifties or sixties with acute or convalescent COVID-19. Sequenced material: peripheral blood. The chain carries TRBV4-2 and TRBJ2-5, with TRBD2 as a possible D gene (6 bases). The CDR3 sequence is CASSQDPRESETQYF. CDR3 nucleotides: TGTGCCAGCAGCCAAGATCCCCGGGAGAGCGAGACCCAGTACTTC.